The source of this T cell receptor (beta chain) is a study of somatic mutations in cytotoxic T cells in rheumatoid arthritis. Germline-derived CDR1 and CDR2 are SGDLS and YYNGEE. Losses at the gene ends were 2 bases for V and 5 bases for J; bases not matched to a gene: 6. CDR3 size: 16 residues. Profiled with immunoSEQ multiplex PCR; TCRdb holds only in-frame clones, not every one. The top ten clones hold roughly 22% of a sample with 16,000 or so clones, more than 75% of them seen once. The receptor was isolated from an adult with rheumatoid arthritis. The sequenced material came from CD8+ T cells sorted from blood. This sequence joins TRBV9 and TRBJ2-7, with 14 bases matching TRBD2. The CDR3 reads CASSVGTSGSEDEQYF. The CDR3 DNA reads TGTGCCAGCAGCGTGGGGACTAGCGGGAGTGAGGACGAGCAGTACTTC.